Shown below are 13 T cell receptor beta chains from a single sample sequenced in a study of T cells expressing NK-cell markers. TCRdb reprocessed the 5' RACE reads and reports one entry per CDR3 protein, with no DNA. Its clone listing holds 500,000 to 600,000 distinct CDR3 sequences. The sample was blood T cells: a sorted CD56 or NKG2C T cell subset, CD4+ or CD8+ T cells, or bulk PBMC T cells (not recorded which). The source of these receptors is a man between 18 and 35 years old in good health.

V is TRBV29-1 and J is TRBJ2-7; TCRdb selects TRBD2, and the lack of DNA leaves this call unchecked. CDR3 length: 14 residues. In germline, CDR1 is SQVTM, CDR2 ANQGSEA. CDR3: CSVLGGLGGYEQYF.

The chain is built from TRBV11-2 and TRBJ2-1; TCRdb lists TRBD1, though no DNA is available to test this call. Germline assignment: CDR1 SGHAT and CDR2 FQNNGV. This CDR3 has 14 residues. The CDR3 region is CASSLTGTDEEQFF.

The chain joins TRBV19 to TRBJ1-4. Germline lookup yields CDR1 LNHDA and CDR2 SQIVND (reference sequence). This CDR3 has 14 amino acids. The CDR3: CASSISNRGEKLFF.

V usage is TRBV6-1 and J usage is TRBJ1-5. This CDR3 comprises 15 residues. Germline V gives CDR1 MNHNS, CDR2 SASEGT. The chain's CDR3 is CASSENGPRGQPQHF.

The chain links TRBV9 to TRBJ1-2; TCRdb's D call, TRBD1, is unchecked because there is no DNA. Per the germline V gene, CDR1 is SGDLS and CDR2 is YYNGEE. The CDR3 spans 16 residues. The CDR3 loop reads CASSVGVRRANYGYTF.

The chain couples TRBV12-3 or TRBV12-4 to TRBJ2-7; absent DNA, TCRdb's TRBD1 call cannot be checked. This CDR3 is built from 15 residues. CDR3 amino acids: CASSRTRTGNGEQYF.

The chain joins TRBV19 to TRBJ2-1; the D call from TCRdb, TRBD1, cannot be confirmed without DNA. The CDR3 runs to 14 residues. CDR1 is LNHDA, CDR2 SQIVND, per germline (reference sequence). Here the CDR3 reads CASSNLPQGAEQFF.

The rearrangement links TRBV3-1 to TRBJ2-1; TCRdb picks TRBD2, but there is no DNA to check that call. The CDR3 has 17 amino acids. Germline lookup yields CDR1 LGHDT and CDR2 YNNKEL (reference sequence). CDR3: CASSPRDSGMSIAEQFF.

The chain uses TRBV10-1 and TRBJ2-3; without DNA, the TCRdb call of TRBD2 cannot be checked. The CDR3 totals 15 residues. Germline V gene sequence: CDR1 WNHNN, CDR2 SYGVQD (reference sequence). The CDR3: CASSGGSGSRDTQYF.

This chain connects TRBV12-3 or TRBV12-4 to TRBJ1-1; TCRdb designates TRBD1, a call that cannot be tested without DNA. CDR3 length: 12 residues. The CDR3 region is CASSVRGSEGFF.

The chain links TRBV5-1 to TRBJ1-1; TCRdb's D call of TRBD1 is untestable without DNA. The CDR3 extends over 12 amino acids. Germline V CDR1 and CDR2: SGHRS, YFSETQ. CDR3 sequence reads: CASRLTGAEAFF.

CDR3 protein: CASSLGISFINNEQFF. V is TRBV7-9 and J is TRBJ2-1. Germline V gives CDR1 SEHNR, CDR2 FQNEAQ (reference sequence). CDR3 length: 16 residues.

CDR3 sequence reads: CASSYDRVDYGYTF. V usage is TRBV5-1 and J usage is TRBJ1-2; TCRdb's D call, TRBD1, is unchecked because there is no DNA. Looked up from germline, CDR1 is SGHRS and CDR2 is YFSETQ. This CDR3 is built from 14 residues.